The clone carrying this T cell receptor beta chain was recorded at least ten times. Antigen unknown. With 1 base removed from V and 5 bases from J, the gap between germline ends came to 11 bases. CDR3 length: 14 amino acids. Germline CDR1 SGHVS, CDR2 FQNEAQ. Authors' data handling: A papillary thyroid cancer distant-metastasis classifier was built from CDR3 differences across clinicopathological groups. TCRdb re-called the PCR reads via MiXCR. It is TCRdb's table, rather than the study itself, that gives the V and J calls and clone size. Of tens of thousands of clones in the sample, around 25% were seen once. The sample originates from a study of metastatic and nonmetastatic thyroid tumors. Study-level information: Comparison of repertoires was carried out across blood and tumor or nodule tissue from malignant and benign thyroid patients. Points from the study as a whole: A significant increase in TCR beta diversity was reportedly seen in malignant thyroid tumors relative to benign nodules, in blood and tumor.

Patients had received no treatment of any kind before thyroid surgery. What was sequenced was blood. This rearrangement joins TRBV7-8 to TRBJ1-1; no clear D. This sequence was found in a female donor with papillary thyroid cancer or a benign thyroid nodule (not recorded which). Some clones in this sample may be carry-over from other donors' samples. The CDR3 nucleotides are TGTGCCAGCAGCTTAGATCCAACGGGGACTGAAGCTTTCTTT. Translating it yields CASSLDPTGTEAFF.